These T cell receptor beta chains were read from a single sample in a study of monozygotic twins with inflammatory bowel disease. After re-calling the 5' RACE reads, TCRdb lists one entry per CDR3 protein, DNA absent. The sample totals over 350,000 distinct CDR3 sequences; its top ten clones hold 2.5% to 3%. The sequencing sample was made of blood. Every receptor here comes from a human donor with ulcerative colitis or Crohn's disease, or a healthy co-twin of an affected twin (not recorded which). Each CDR3 is given with its conserved first and last residue. Each record gives: J gene, V gene, CDR3 protein.

TRBJ2-7	TRBV4-1	CASSIAARYEQYF
TRBJ2-2	TRBV5-1	CASSLVTGVNTGELFF
TRBJ1-6	TRBV18	CASSPRDMYFPLHF
TRBJ1-2	TRBV6-2/TRBV6-3	CASSYSAENYGYTF
TRBJ2-7	TRBV30	CAWSPRTRLPYEQYF
TRBJ1-2	TRBV7-8	CASSLVGRANYGYTF
TRBJ2-3	TRBV15	CATTRGDSTSTDTQYF
TRBJ2-7	TRBV5-5	CASSPGLFYEQYF
TRBJ2-2	TRBV7-9	CASSSPRRGENTGELFF
TRBJ1-2	TRBV6-1	CASSKETANLNYGYTF
TRBJ2-5	TRBV7-6	CASSPSGGLQETQYF
TRBJ1-6	TRBV12-3/TRBV12-4	CASSLDINSPLHF
TRBJ2-3	TRBV20-1	CSARDGRSDTQYF
TRBJ1-1	TRBV5-1	CASSLVGVLNTEAFF
TRBJ2-7	TRBV7-9	CASSDRTANEQYF